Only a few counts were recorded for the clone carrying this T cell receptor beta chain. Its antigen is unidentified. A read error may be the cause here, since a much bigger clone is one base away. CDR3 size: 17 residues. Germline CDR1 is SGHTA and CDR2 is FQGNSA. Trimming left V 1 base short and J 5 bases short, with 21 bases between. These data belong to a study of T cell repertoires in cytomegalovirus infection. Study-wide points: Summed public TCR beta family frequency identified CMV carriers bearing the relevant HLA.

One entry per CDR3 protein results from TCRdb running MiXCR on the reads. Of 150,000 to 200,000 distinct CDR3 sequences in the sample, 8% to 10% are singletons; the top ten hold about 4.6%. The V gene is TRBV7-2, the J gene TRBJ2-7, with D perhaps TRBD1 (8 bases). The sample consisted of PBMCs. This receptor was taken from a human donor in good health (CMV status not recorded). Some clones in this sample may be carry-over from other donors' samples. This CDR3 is CASSLGVWTGRVHEQYF. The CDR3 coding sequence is TGTGCCAGCAGCTTAGGGGTGTGGACAGGGAGGGTTCACGAGCAGTACTTC.